This TCR beta chain derives from a study of spatial heterogeneity in lung cancer. At the level of the study: There were consistently more beta-chain sequences detected than alpha-chain sequences.

MiXCR was run by TCRdb on the 5' RACE reads, yielding one entry per CDR3 protein. The table includes about 94,000 distinct CDR3 sequences, 19% detected once. Time point described: blood at routine non-recurrence follow-up after resection. From tumor, nontumor lung or frozen PBMC, whole RNA was taken unsorted for sequencing. Points on this clonotype: A read error may account for a junction end that differs from germline.

Germline lookup yields CDR1 MNHNS and CDR2 SASEGT. The CDR3 has 15 amino acids. The sequencing here drew on PBMCs, taken at follow-up. The chain carries TRBV6-1 and TRBJ1-5; the match to TRBD1 covers 9 bases. The TCR was taken from a male donor with early-stage non-small cell lung cancer. In DNA form, the CDR3 reads TGTGCCAGCAGCGAAGGGACAGGGATCGTTCGGCCCCAGCATTTT. Its protein product is CASSEGTGIVRPQHF.